This note documents a single T cell receptor (beta chain) sequence. Its antigen is not identified. The sample is drawn from a study of cytomegalovirus exposure and HLA in healthy donors. Study context: Early on, a data release was issued that held roughly 86 million unique TCRs from HLA-typed donors.

Whole-study findings and limits: Some V segments, TRBV6-2 and TRBV6-3 among them, were indistinguishable and were therefore excluded.

The ends were cut back, 6 bases at V and 8 bases at J, with 19 bases in the middle. Germline values: CDR1 SGHNT, CDR2 YYREEE (reference sequence). The CDR3 totals 14 residues. PCR employed 60 Vbeta and 13 Jbeta primers. Produced via immunoSEQ multiplex PCR; TCRdb's table is partial and in-frame only. The table lists over 150,000 clones, 82% of them singletons. The chain joins TRBV5-4 to TRBJ2-3; the D gene is possibly TRBD1 (5 bases). Sequencing input: PBMCs. This TCR was sampled from a woman in her forties or fifties in good health and CMV-seropositive. CDR3 bases: TGTGCCAGCAACCAACAGGCCGGGTTGGGTACGCAGTATTTT. Amino acid sequence: CASNQQAGLGTQYF.